This T cell receptor (beta chain) was obtained from a study of cytomegalovirus exposure and HLA in healthy donors. TCRdb's copy holds only in-frame clones and misses some; the assay was immunoSEQ multiplex PCR. The sample lists approximately 270,000 clones, roughly nine tenths occurring once. This clone was recorded once. Germline V CDR1 and CDR2: MDHEN, SYDVKM. There are 16 residues in the CDR3. V was cut by 1 base and J by 10 bases, with 21 bases left in between. This receptor was identified in a man younger than 35 in good health and CMV-seropositive. Sequencing was carried out using PBMCs. The J gene is TRBJ2-3, the V gene TRBV28; perhaps TRBD1 as D (6 bases). The CDR3 here is CASSLYFGTRGSPQYF. For the CDR3, the DNA is TGTGCCAGCAGTTTATATTTTGGGACAAGGGGGTCTCCGCAGTATTTT.